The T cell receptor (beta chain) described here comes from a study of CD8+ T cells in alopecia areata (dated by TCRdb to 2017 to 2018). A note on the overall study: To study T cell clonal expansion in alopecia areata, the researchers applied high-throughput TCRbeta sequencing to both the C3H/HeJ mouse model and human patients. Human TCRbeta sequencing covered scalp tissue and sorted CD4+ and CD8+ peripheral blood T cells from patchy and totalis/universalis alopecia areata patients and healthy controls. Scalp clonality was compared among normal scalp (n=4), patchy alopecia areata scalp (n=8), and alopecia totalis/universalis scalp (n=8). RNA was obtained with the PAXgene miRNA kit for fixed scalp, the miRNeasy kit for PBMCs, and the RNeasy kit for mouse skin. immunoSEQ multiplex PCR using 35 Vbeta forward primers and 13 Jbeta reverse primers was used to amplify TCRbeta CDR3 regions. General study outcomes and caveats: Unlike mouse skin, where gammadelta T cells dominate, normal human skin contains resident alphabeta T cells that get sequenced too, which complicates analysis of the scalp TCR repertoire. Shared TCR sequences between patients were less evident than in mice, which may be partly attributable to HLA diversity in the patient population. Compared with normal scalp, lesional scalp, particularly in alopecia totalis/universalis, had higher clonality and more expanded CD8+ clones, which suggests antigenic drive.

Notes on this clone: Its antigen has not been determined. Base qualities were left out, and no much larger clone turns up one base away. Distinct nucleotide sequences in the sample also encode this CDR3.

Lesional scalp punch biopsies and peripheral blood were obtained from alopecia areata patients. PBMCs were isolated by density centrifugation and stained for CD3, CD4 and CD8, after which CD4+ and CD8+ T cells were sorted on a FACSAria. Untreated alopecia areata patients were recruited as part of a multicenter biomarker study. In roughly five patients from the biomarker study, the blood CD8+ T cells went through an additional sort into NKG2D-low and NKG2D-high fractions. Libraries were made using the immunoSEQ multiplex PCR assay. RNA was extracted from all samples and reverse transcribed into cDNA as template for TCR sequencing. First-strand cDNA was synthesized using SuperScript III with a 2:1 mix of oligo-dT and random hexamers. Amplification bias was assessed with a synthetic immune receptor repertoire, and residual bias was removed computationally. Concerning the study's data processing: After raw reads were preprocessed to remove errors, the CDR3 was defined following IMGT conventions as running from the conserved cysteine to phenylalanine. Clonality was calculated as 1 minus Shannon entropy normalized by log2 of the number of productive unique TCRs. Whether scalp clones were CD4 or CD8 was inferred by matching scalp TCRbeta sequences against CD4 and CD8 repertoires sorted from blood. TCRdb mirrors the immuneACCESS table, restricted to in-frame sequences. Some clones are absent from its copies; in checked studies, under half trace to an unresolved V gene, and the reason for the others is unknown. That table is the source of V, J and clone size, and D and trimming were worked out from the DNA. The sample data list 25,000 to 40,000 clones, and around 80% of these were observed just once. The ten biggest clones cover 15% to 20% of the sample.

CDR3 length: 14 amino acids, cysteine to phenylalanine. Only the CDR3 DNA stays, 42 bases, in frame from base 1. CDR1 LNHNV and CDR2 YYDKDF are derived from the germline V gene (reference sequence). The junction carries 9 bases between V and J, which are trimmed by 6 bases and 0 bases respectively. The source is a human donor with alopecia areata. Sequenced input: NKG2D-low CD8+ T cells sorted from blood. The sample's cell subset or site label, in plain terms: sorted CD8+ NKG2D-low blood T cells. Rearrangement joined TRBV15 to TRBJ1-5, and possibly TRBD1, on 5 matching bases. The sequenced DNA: TGTGCCACCAGGGACATTAATAGCAATCAGCCCCAGCATTTT. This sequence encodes CATRDINSNQPQHF.